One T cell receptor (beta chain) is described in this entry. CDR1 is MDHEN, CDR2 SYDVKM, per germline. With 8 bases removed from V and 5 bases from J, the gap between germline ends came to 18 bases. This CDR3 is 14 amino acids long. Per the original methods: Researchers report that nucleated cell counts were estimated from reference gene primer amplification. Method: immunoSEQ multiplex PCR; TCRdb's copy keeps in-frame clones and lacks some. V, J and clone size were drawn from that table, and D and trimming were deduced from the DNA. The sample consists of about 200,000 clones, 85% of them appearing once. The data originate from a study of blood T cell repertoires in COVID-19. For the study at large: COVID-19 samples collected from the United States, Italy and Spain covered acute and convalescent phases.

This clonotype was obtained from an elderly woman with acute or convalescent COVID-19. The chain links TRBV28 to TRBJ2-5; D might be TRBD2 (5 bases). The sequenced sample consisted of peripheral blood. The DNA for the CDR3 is TGTGCCAGCGCCCCTTGGGCTAGCACCGAGACCCAGTACTTC. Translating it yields CASAPWASTETQYF.